The rows below give T cell receptor beta chains drawn from one sample of a study of T-cell memory formation after mild COVID-19. TCRdb redid the calling of the 5' RACE reads with MiXCR, one entry per CDR3 protein. The sample includes around 310,000 distinct CDR3 sequences, approximately 16% of them seen just once. Sequencing used PBMCs or a T cell subset sorted from them (not recorded which). These receptors came from a man younger than 30 who had mild COVID-19 (a few samples of this study predate the infection). Cell type and time point are not known. Each CDR3 is given with its conserved first and last residue. Each record gives: clone size, J gene, D gene, V gene, CDR3 length, CDR3 protein, CDR3 DNA. A D gene is named only where the DNA matches it firmly. Only part of the rows carry a size: once, few, many, or a class if the clone is expanded.

clone size: -
J gene: TRBJ2-2
D gene: TRBD1
V gene: TRBV7-9
CDR3 length: 15
CDR3 protein: CASSSGQGEAGELFF
CDR3 DNA: TGTGCCAGCAGCTCGGGACAGGGTGAAGCCGGGGAGCTGTTTTTT

clone size: -
J gene: TRBJ2-2
D gene: -
V gene: TRBV4-1
CDR3 length: 14
CDR3 protein: CASSQEGRTGELFF
CDR3 DNA: TGCGCCAGCAGCCAAGAGGGCCGCACCGGGGAGCTGTTTTTT

clone size: few
J gene: TRBJ1-1
D gene: -
V gene: TRBV12-3/TRBV12-4
CDR3 length: 14
CDR3 protein: CASSWEGSSTEAFF
CDR3 DNA: TGTGCCAGCAGTTGGGAGGGGAGTTCCACTGAAGCTTTCTTT

clone size: few
J gene: TRBJ2-1
D gene: -
V gene: TRBV14
CDR3 length: 15
CDR3 protein: CASSPSTRGYNEQFF
CDR3 DNA: TGTGCCAGCAGCCCATCGACAAGGGGCTACAATGAGCAGTTCTTC

clone size: many
J gene: TRBJ1-1
D gene: -
V gene: TRBV19
CDR3 length: 15
CDR3 protein: CASSINPGGDTEAFF
CDR3 DNA: TGTGCCAGTAGTATAAATCCGGGAGGGGACACTGAAGCTTTCTTT

clone size: few
J gene: TRBJ2-5
D gene: TRBD2
V gene: TRBV3-1
CDR3 length: 16
CDR3 protein: CASSRRGLAGLETQYF
CDR3 DNA: TGTGCCAGCAGCCGGAGGGGACTAGCGGGGTTAGAGACCCAGTACTTC

clone size: -
J gene: TRBJ2-2
D gene: -
V gene: TRBV18
CDR3 length: 16
CDR3 protein: CASSPWTEETTGELFF
CDR3 DNA: TGTGCCAGCTCACCATGGACAGAGGAAACCACCGGGGAGCTGTTTTTT

clone size: few
J gene: TRBJ1-1
D gene: -
V gene: TRBV20-1
CDR3 length: 13
CDR3 protein: CSARLGLNTEAFF
CDR3 DNA: TGCAGTGCTAGGTTGGGCCTGAACACTGAAGCTTTCTTT

clone size: -
J gene: TRBJ2-5
D gene: -
V gene: TRBV5-6
CDR3 length: 13
CDR3 protein: CASSFGYQETQYF
CDR3 DNA: TGTGCCAGCAGCTTCGGGTACCAAGAGACCCAGTACTTC

clone size: few
J gene: TRBJ2-5
D gene: -
V gene: TRBV7-2
CDR3 length: 14
CDR3 protein: CASSVQMAQETQYF
CDR3 DNA: TGTGCCAGCAGCGTCCAGATGGCTCAAGAGACCCAGTACTTC

clone size: many
J gene: TRBJ2-1
D gene: -
V gene: TRBV7-2
CDR3 length: 15
CDR3 protein: CASSLDWGNYNEQFF
CDR3 DNA: TGTGCCAGCAGCTTAGATTGGGGGAACTACAATGAGCAGTTCTTC

clone size: -
J gene: TRBJ1-5
D gene: -
V gene: TRBV12-3/TRBV12-4
CDR3 length: 13
CDR3 protein: CASSSERNQPQHF
CDR3 DNA: TGTGCCAGTAGTAGTGAGAGGAATCAGCCCCAGCATTTT

clone size: few
J gene: TRBJ1-2
D gene: -
V gene: TRBV4-2
CDR3 length: 13
CDR3 protein: CASSQDGGYGYTF
CDR3 DNA: TGTGCCAGCAGCCAAGACGGAGGCTATGGCTACACCTTC

clone size: -
J gene: TRBJ1-1
D gene: -
V gene: TRBV3-1
CDR3 length: 15
CDR3 protein: CASSPTSRLGTEAFF
CDR3 DNA: TGTGCCAGCAGCCCAACAAGCCGGTTAGGCACTGAAGCTTTCTTT

clone size: few
J gene: TRBJ1-2
D gene: -
V gene: TRBV5-4
CDR3 length: 14
CDR3 protein: CASSLVGVAGGYTF
CDR3 DNA: TGTGCCAGCAGCTTGGTAGGCGTGGCTGGTGGCTACACCTTC

clone size: few
J gene: TRBJ2-2
D gene: TRBD1
V gene: TRBV6-2/TRBV6-3
CDR3 length: 15
CDR3 protein: CASSNRGLYTGELFF
CDR3 DNA: TGTGCCAGCAGTAACAGGGGGCTGTACACCGGGGAGCTGTTTTTT

clone size: -
J gene: TRBJ2-5
D gene: -
V gene: TRBV20-1
CDR3 length: 14
CDR3 protein: CSARVTGEEETQYF
CDR3 DNA: TGCAGTGCTAGAGTTACAGGGGAGGAGGAGACCCAGTACTTC

clone size: few
J gene: TRBJ2-1
D gene: TRBD1
V gene: TRBV15
CDR3 length: 14
CDR3 protein: CATSTDRGNNEQFF
CDR3 DNA: TGTGCCACCAGCACGGACAGGGGGAACAATGAGCAGTTCTTC

clone size: -
J gene: TRBJ2-2
D gene: -
V gene: TRBV28
CDR3 length: 13
CDR3 protein: CASTLRGTGELFF
CDR3 DNA: TGTGCCAGCACCCTAAGAGGGACCGGGGAGCTGTTTTTT

clone size: -
J gene: TRBJ1-5
D gene: -
V gene: TRBV7-2
CDR3 length: 16
CDR3 protein: CASSLHSSFSNQPQHF
CDR3 DNA: TGTGCCAGCAGCTTACACAGCTCTTTTAGCAATCAGCCCCAGCATTTT

clone size: few
J gene: TRBJ2-3
D gene: TRBD1
V gene: TRBV12-3/TRBV12-4
CDR3 length: 16
CDR3 protein: CASSTSTGGGTDTQYF
CDR3 DNA: TGTGCCAGCAGTACCTCGACAGGGGGCGGCACAGATACGCAGTATTTT